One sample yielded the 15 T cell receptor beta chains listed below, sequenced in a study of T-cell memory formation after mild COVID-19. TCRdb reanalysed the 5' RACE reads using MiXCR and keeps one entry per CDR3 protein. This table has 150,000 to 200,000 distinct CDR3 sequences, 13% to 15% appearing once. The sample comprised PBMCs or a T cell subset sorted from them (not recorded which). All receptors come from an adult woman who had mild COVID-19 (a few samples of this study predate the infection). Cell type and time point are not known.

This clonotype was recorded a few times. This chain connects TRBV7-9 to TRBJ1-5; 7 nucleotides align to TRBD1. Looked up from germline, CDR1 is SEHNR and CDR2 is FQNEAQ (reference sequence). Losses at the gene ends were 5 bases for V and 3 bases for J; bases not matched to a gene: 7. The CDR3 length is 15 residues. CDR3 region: CASSRRGQNNQPQHF. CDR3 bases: TGTGCCAGCAGCCGCCGGGGACAGAACAATCAGCCCCAGCATTTT.

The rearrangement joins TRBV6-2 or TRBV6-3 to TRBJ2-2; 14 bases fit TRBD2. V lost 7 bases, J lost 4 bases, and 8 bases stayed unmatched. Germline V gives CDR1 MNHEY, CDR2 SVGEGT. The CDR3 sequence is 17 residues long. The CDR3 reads CASISGLAGVITGELFF. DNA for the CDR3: TGTGCCAGCATCTCGGGACTAGCGGGAGTGATCACCGGGGAGCTGTTTTTT.

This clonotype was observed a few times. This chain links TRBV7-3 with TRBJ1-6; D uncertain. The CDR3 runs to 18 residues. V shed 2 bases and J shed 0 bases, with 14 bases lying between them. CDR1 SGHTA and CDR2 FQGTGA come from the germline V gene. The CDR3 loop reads CASSLLLGTSSYNSPLHF. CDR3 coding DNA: TGTGCCAGCAGCTTATTGTTGGGCACCAGCTCCTATAATTCACCCCTCCACTTT.

The DNA for the CDR3 is TGTGCCAGCATCCAGGCAGGGTACATGAACACTGAAGCTTTCTTT. This codes for CASIQAGYMNTEAFF. The chain combines TRBV6-5 with TRBJ1-1; D is possibly TRBD1 (5 bases). CDR1 is MNHEY, CDR2 SVGAGI, per germline. This CDR3 comprises 15 residues. Between the trimmed V and J ends, which lost 7 bases and 0 bases, there was a span of 15 bases.

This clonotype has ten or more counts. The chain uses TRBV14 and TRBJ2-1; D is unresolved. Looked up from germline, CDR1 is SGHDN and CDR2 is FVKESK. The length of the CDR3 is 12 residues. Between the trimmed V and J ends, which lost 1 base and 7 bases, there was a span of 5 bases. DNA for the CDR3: TGTGCCAGCAGCCAAGTTATAAATGAGCAGTTCTTC. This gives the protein CASSQVINEQFF.

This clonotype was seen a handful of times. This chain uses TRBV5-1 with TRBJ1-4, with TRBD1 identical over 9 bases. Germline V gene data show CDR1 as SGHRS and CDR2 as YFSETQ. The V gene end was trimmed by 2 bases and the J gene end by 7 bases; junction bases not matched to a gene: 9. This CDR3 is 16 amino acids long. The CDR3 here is CASSLPTGGGGEKLFF. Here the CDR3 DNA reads TGCGCCAGCAGCTTACCTACAGGGGGCGGCGGTGAAAAACTGTTTTTT.

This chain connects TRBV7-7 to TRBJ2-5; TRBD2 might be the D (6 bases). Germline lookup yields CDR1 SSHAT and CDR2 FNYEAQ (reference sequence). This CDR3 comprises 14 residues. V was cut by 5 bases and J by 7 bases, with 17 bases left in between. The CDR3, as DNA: TGTGCCAGCAGCCCCGGCGGTGGAGCGGGGACCCAGTACTTC. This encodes CASSPGGGAGTQYF.

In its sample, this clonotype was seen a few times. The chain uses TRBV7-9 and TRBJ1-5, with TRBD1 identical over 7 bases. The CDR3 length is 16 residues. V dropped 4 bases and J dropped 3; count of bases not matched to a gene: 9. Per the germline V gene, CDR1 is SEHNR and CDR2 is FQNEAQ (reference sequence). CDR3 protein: CASSSSDRALNQPQHF. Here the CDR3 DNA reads TGTGCCAGCAGCTCCTCCGACAGGGCCCTCAATCAGCCCCAGCATTTT.

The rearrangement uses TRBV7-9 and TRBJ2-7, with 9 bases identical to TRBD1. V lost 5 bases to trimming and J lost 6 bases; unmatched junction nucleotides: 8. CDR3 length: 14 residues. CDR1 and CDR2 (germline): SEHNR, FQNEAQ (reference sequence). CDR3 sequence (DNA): TGTGCCAGCAGCGGGACAGGGACAGTGCGCGAGCAGTACTTC. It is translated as CASSGTGTVREQYF.

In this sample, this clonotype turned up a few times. The CDR3 DNA sequence: TGTGCCAGCAGTTACGGTTCAGGGGGGAACAATGAGCAGTTCTTC. This encodes CASSYGSGGNNEQFF. The chain couples TRBV6-2 or TRBV6-3 to TRBJ2-1; maybe TRBD1 (7 bases). Trimming cost V 2 bases and J 5 bases, with 13 bases left between them. Germline V gives CDR1 MNHEY, CDR2 SVGEGT. This CDR3 is built from 15 residues.

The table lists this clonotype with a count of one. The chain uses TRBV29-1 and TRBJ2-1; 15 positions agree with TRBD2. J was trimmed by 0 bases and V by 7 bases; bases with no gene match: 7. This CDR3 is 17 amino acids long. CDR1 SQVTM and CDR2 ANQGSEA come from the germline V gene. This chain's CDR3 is CSAVGLAGGPSYNEQFF. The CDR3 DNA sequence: TGCAGCGCCGTAGGACTAGCGGGAGGGCCCTCCTACAATGAGCAGTTCTTC.

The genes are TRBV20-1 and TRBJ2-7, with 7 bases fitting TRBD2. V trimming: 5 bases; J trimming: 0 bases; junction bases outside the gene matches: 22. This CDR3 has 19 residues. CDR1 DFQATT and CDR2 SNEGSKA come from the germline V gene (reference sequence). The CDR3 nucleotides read TGCAGTGCTCATGGGGAGGGAGAAAGGTTTACCTGGACCTCCTACGAGCAGTACTTC. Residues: CSAHGEGERFTWTSYEQYF.

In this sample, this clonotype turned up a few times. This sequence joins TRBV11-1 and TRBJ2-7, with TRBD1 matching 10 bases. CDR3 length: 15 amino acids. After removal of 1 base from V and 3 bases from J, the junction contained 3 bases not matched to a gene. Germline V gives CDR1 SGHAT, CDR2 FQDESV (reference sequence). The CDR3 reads CASSLGWDRGYEQYF. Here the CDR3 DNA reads TGTGCCAGCAGCTTAGGTTGGGACAGGGGCTACGAGCAGTACTTC.

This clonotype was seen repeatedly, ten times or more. CDR3 coding DNA: TGTGCCAGCAGAGGGGGAGGGAATGAGCAGTTCTTC. Translating gives CASRGGGNEQFF. The J gene is TRBJ2-1, the V gene TRBV12-3 or TRBV12-4; D is perhaps TRBD2 (7 bases). The CDR3 is 12 residues long. Between the trimmed V and J ends, which lost 6 bases and 7 bases, there was a span of 10 bases.

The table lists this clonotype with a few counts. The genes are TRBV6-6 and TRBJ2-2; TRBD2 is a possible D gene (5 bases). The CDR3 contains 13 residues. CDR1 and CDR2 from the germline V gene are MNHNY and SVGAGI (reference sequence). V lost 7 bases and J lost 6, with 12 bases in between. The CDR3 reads CASMSEGAGELFF. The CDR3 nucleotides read TGTGCCAGCATGTCTGAGGGTGCCGGGGAGCTGTTTTTT.